This T cell receptor beta chain was recovered during a study of CD8+CD57+ T cells in acquired aplastic anemia. In the study overall: DNA per sorted CD4+ or CD8+ sample ranged about 0.17 to 27.4 ug, averaging approximately 3.1 ug. In CD4+ cells, healthy donors produced an average of around 11 million reads.

The CDR3 runs 13 residues. The germline V and J ends were trimmed by 1 base and 2 bases, with 9 bases remaining between them. The germline V gene encodes CDR1 DFQATT and CDR2 SNEGSKA (reference sequence). Regarding the study as a whole: In common between the patients and the controls were some 29 CD8+ CDR3 sequences. Controls and patients did not differ significantly in CD8+ Simpson's diversity.

At least ten counts were recorded for this clonotype. As yet, its antigen is unknown. The study profiled TCR beta VDJ and CDR3 using genomic DNA as template. TCRdb fed the reads into MiXCR, producing one record per CDR3 protein. The data contain 50,000 to 70,000 distinct CDR3 sequences, about 56% of them singletons. V and J are TRBV20-1 and TRBJ2-7; D perhaps matches TRBD1 (6 bases). This receptor was taken from a human donor in good health, serving as a control. Sequencing was carried out using sorted CD4+, CD8+, or CD8+CD57+ T cells (not recorded which) from PBMCs. In DNA form, the CDR3 reads TGCAGTGCTAGAGTGGACAGAGCCTACGAGCAGTACTTC. Its translation: CSARVDRAYEQYF.